The clone carrying this T cell receptor beta chain has a handful of counts. These data are taken from a study of patients and donors after allogeneic stem cell transplantation. The CDR3 has 15 amino acids. With V trimmed by 6 bases and J by 7 bases, 10 bases remained unmatched. Germline CDR1 is DFQATT and CDR2 is SNEGSKA (reference sequence). MiXCR was run by TCRdb on the RT-PCR reads, yielding one entry per CDR3 protein. The sample consists of about 410,000 distinct CDR3 sequences, roughly 17% of them appearing once. The clonotype was recovered from a human donor who was either an allogeneic HSCT recipient or a stem cell or donor lymphocyte infusion donor (not recorded which). It is not recorded whose cells these are; they may come from a transplant donor. The chain combines TRBV20-1 with TRBJ2-1; 12 bases are a match to TRBD2. Sequencing was carried out using blood, either unsorted or a sorted T cell fraction (not recorded which). CDR3 coding DNA: TGCAGTGCCCCCAGTTGGACTAGCGGGGTTAATGAGCAGTTCTTC. Translating gives CSAPSWTSGVNEQFF.